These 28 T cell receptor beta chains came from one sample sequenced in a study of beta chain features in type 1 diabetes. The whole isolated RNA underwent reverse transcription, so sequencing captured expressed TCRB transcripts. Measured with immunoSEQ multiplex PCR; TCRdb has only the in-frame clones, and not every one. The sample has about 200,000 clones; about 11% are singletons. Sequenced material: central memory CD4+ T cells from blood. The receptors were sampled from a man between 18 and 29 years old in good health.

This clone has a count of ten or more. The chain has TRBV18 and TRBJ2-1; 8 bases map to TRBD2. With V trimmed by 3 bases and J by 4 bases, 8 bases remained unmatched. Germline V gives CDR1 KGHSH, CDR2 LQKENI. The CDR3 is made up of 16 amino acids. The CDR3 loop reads CASSPTIAGRYNEQFF. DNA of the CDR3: TGTGCCAGCTCACCGACAATAGCGGGACGATACAATGAGCAGTTCTTC.

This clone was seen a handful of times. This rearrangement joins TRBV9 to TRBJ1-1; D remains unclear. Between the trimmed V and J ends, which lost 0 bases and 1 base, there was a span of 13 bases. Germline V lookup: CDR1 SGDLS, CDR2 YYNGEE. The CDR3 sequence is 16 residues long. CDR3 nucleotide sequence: TGTGCCAGCAGCGTAGAATGGGGAGGCGGGAACACTGAAGCTTTCTTT. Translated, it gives CASSVEWGGGNTEAFF.

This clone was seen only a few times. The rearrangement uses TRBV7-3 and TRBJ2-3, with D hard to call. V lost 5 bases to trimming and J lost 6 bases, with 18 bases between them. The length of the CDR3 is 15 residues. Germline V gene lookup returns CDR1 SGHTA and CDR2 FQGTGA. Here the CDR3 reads CASSQVAALRDTQYF. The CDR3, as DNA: TGTGCCAGCAGCCAGGTGGCGGCCCTTCGGGATACGCAGTATTTT.

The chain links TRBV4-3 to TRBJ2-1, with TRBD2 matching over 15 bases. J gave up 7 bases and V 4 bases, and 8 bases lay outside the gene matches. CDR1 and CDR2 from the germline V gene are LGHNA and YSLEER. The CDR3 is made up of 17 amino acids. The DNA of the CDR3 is TGCGCCAGCAGCCGCGGACTAGCGGGAGGGCCATTAAATGAGCAGTTCTTC. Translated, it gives CASSRGLAGGPLNEQFF.

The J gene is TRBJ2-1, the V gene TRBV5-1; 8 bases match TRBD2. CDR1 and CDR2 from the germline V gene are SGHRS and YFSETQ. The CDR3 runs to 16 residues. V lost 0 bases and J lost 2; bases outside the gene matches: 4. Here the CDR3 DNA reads TGCGCCAGCAGCTTGGAGGGGACTAGGACCTACAATGAGCAGTTCTTC. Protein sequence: CASSLEGTRTYNEQFF.

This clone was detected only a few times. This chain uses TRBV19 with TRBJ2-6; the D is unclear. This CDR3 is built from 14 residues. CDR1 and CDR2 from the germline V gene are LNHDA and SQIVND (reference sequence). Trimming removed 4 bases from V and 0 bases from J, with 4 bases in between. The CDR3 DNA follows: TGTGCCAGTAGTAAAGGCTCTGGGGCCAACGTCCTGACTTTC. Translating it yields CASSKGSGANVLTF.

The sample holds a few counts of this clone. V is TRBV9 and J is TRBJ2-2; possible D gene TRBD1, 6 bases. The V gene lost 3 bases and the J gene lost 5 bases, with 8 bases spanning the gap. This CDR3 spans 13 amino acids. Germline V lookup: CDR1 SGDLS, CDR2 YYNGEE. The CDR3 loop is CASSATGTGELFF. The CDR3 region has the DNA TGTGCCAGCAGCGCTACAGGGACCGGGGAGCTGTTTTTT. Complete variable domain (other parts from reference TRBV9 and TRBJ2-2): DSGVTQTPKHLITATGQRVTLRCSPRSGDLSVYWYQQSLDQGLQFLIQYYNGEERAKGNILERFSAQQFPDLHSELNLSSLELGDSALYFCASSATGTGELFFGEGSRLTVL.

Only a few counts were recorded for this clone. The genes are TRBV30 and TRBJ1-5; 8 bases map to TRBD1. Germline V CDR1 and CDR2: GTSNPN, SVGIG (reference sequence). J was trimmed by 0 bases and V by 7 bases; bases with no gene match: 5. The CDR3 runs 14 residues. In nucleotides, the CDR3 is TGTGCCTCCCAGGACAGGGCTAGCAATCAGCCCCAGCATTTT. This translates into CASQDRASNQPQHF. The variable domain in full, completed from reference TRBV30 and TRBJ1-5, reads SQTIHQWPATLVQPVGSPLSLECTVEGTSNPNLYWYRQAAGRGLQLLFYSVGIGQISSEVPQNLSASRPQDRQFILSSKKLLLSDSGFYLCASQDRASNQPQHFGDGTRLSIL.

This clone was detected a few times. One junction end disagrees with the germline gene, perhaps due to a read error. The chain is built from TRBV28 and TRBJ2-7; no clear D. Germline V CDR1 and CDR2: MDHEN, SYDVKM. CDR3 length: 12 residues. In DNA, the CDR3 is TGTGCCAGCAGTGCCCCCGGCCATCCGGTGGACTTC. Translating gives CASSAPGHPVDF.

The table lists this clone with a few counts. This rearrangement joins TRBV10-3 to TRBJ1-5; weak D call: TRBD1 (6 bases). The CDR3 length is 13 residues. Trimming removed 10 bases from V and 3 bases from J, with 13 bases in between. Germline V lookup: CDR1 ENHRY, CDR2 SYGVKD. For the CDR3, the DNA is TGTGCCACCAGCCGGGACACCAATCAGCCCCAGCATTTT. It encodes CATSRDTNQPQHF.

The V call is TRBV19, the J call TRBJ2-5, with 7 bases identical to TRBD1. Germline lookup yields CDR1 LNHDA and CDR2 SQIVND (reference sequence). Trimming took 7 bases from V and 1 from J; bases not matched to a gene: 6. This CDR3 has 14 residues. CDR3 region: CASTTGQSQETQYF. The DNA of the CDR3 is TGTGCCAGTACCACGGGACAGAGCCAAGAGACCCAGTACTTC. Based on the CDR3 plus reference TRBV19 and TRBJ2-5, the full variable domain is DGGITQSPKYLFRKEGQNVTLSCEQNLNHDAMYWYRQDPGQGLRLIYYSQIVNDFQKGDIAEGYSVSREKKESFPLTVTSAQKNPTAFYLCASTTGQSQETQYFGPGTRLLVL.

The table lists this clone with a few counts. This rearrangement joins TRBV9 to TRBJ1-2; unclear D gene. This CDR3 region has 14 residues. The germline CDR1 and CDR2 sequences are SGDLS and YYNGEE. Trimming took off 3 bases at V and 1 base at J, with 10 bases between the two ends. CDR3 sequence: CASSGVRGNYGYTF. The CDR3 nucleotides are TGTGCCAGCAGCGGAGTACGGGGTAACTATGGCTACACCTTC.

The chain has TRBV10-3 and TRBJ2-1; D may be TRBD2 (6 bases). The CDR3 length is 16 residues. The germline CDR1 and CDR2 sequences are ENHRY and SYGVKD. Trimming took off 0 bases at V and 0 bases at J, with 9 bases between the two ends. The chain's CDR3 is CAISESGGGSYNEQFF. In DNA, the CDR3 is TGTGCCATCAGTGAGTCCGGGGGTGGCTCCTACAATGAGCAGTTCTTC.

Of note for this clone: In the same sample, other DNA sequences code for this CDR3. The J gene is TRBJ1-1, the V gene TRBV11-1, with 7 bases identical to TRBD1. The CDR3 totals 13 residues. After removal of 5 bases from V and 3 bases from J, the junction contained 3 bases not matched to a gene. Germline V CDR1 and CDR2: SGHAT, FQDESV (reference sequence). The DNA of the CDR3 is TGTGCCAGCAGCCTAGACAGGGACACTGAAGCTTTCTTT. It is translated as CASSLDRDTEAFF.

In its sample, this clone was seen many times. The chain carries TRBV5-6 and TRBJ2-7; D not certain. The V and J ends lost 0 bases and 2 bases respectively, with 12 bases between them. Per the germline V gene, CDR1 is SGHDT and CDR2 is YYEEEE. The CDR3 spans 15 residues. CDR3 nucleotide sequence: TGTGCCAGCAGCTTGGAGCCAGATGTCACCTACGAGCAGTACTTC. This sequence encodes CASSLEPDVTYEQYF.

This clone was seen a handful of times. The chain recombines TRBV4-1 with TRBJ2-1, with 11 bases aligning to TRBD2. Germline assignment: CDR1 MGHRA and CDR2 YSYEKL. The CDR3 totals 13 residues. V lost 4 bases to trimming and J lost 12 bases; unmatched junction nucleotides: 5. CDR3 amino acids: CASSPVTSGGQFF. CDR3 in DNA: TGCGCCAGCAGCCCCGTCACTAGCGGGGGGCAGTTCTTC.

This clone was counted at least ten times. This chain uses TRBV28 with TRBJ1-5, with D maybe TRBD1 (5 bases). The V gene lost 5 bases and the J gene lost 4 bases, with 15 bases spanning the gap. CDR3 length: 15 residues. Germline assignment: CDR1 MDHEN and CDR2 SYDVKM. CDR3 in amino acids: CASSPGWGMNQPQHF. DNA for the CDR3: TGTGCCAGCAGTCCCGGTTGGGGGATGAATCAGCCCCAGCATTTT.

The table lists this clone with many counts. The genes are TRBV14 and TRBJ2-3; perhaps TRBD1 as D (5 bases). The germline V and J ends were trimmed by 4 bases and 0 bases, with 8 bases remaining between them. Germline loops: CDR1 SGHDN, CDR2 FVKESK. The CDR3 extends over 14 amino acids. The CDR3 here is CASSRTTSTDTQYF. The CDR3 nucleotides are TGTGCCAGCAGCCGGACAACTAGCACAGATACGCAGTATTTT.

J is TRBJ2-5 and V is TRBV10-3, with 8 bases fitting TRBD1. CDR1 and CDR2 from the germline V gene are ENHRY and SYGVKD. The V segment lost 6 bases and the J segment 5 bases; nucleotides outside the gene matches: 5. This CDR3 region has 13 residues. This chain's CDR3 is CAIRGDRTETQYF. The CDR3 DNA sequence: TGTGCCATCAGGGGGGACAGGACGGAGACCCAGTACTTC.

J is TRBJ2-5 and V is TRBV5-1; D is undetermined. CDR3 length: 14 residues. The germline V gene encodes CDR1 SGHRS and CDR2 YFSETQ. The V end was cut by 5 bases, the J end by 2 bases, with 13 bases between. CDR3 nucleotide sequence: TGCGCCAGCAGTTACCATCCCCGACAAGAGACCCAGTACTTC. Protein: CASSYHPRQETQYF.

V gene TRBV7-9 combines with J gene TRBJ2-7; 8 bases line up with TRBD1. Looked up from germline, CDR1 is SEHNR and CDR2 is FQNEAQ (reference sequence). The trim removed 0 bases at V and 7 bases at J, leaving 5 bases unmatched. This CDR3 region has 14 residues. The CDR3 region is CASSLAQGAREQYF. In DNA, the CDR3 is TGTGCCAGCAGCTTAGCGCAGGGGGCTCGGGAGCAGTACTTC.

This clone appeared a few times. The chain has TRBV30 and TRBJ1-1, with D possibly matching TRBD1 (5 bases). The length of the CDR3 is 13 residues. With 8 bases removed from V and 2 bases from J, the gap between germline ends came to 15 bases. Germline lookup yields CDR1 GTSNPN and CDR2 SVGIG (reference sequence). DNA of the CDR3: TGTGCCACCCAGACAGTGACCAACACTGAAGCTTTCTTT. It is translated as CATQTVTNTEAFF.

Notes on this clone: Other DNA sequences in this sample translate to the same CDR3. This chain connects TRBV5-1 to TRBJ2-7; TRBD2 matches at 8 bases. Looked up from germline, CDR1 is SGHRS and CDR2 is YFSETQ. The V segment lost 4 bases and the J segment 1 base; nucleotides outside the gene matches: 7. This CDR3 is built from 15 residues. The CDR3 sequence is CASSEAGTRSYEQYF. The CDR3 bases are TGCGCCAGCAGCGAAGCCGGGACTAGATCCTACGAGCAGTACTTC.

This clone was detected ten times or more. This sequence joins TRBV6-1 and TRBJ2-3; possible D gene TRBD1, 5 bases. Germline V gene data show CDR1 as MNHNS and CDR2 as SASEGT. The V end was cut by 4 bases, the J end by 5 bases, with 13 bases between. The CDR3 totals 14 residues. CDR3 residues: CASSVGQGEDTQYF. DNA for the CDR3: TGTGCCAGCAGTGTAGGGCAGGGCGAAGATACGCAGTATTTT.

CDR3 bases: TGCGCCAGCAGCTTGGAGGGACAGGGGAATGGCTACACCTTC. This gives the protein CASSLEGQGNGYTF. The chain is built from TRBV5-1 and TRBJ1-2; 10 bases are shared with TRBD1. CDR1 SGHRS and CDR2 YFSETQ come from the germline V gene. CDR3 length: 14 residues. Germline trimming cut 0 bases from V and 6 bases from J; bases unmatched to any gene: 2. Looking up the rest from reference TRBV5-1 and TRBJ1-2 gives the full variable domain: KAGVTQTPRYLIKTRGQQVTLSCSPISGHRSVSWYQQTPGQGLQFLFEYFSETQRNKGNFPGRFSGRQFSNSRSEMNVSTLELGDSALYLCASSLEGQGNGYTFGSGTRLTVV.

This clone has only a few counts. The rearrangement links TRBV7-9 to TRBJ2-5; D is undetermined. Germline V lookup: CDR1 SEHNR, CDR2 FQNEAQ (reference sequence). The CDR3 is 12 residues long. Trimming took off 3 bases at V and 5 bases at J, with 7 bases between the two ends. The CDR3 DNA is TGTGCCAGCAGCTTTGGTGGTGAGACCCAGTACTTC. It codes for CASSFGGETQYF.

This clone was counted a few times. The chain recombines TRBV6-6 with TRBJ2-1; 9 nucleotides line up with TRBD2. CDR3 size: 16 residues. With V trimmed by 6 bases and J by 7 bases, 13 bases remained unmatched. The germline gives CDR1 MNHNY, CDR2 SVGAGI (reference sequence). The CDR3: CASRATIAGAFNEQFF. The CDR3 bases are TGTGCCAGCAGAGCCACTATAGCGGGAGCCTTTAATGAGCAGTTCTTC.

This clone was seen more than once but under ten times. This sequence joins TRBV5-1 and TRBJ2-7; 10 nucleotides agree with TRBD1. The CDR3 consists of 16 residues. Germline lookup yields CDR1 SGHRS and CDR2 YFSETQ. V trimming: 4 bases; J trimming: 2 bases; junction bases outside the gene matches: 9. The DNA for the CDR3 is TGCGCCAGCAGCAAGGACGGAGGGACAGGGGCCTACGAGCAGTACTTC. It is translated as CASSKDGGTGAYEQYF. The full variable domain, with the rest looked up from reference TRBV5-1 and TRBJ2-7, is KAGVTQTPRYLIKTRGQQVTLSCSPISGHRSVSWYQQTPGQGLQFLFEYFSETQRNKGNFPGRFSGRQFSNSRSEMNVSTLELGDSALYLCASSKDGGTGAYEQYFGPGTRLTVT.